The next 13 T cell receptor beta chains were all read from a single sample in a study of T cell responses to AZD1222 COVID-19 vaccine. The repertoire was sequenced with immunoSEQ multiplex PCR; TCRdb's copy has only in-frame clones and lacks some. The sample has under 200,000 clones, around nine tenths seen once. Sample: peripheral blood, taken on day 0 of AZD1222 vaccination. Source of these receptors: an adult in good health.

The chain employs TRBV7-3 and TRBJ1-1; D gene unclear. CDR3 length: 14 residues. CDR1 is SGHTA and CDR2 is FQGTGA in the germline V gene. V lost 1 base, J lost 0 bases, and 6 bases lay in between. The CDR3 reads CASSLNVLNTEAFF. CDR3 bases: TGTGCCAGCAGCTTAAATGTACTGAACACTGAAGCTTTCTTT.

This chain joins TRBV5-1 and TRBJ2-3; D is unresolved. The germline V gene has CDR1 SGHRS and CDR2 YFSETQ. V gave up 0 bases and J gave up 0 bases, with 8 bases separating them. CDR3 length equals 15 residues. For the CDR3, the DNA is TGCGCCAGCAGCTTGGAATACAGTAGCACAGATACGCAGTATTTT. Protein product: CASSLEYSSTDTQYF.

The genes are TRBV2 and TRBJ1-3; perhaps TRBD1 as D (5 bases). The V and J ends lost 5 bases and 0 bases respectively, with 17 bases between them. CDR1 SNHLY and CDR2 FYNNEI come from the germline V gene. The CDR3 is made up of 17 amino acids. DNA for the CDR3: TGTGCCAGCAGTCTGCGGCAGGGCCTTTTCTCTGGAAACACCATATATTTT. It translates to CASSLRQGLFSGNTIYF.

The chain joins TRBV27 to TRBJ2-2; D gene ambiguous. Trimming took off 3 bases at V and 0 bases at J, with 2 bases between the two ends. The CDR3 sequence is 13 residues long. CDR1 and CDR2 from the germline V gene are MNHEY and SMNVEV (reference sequence). The CDR3 region is CASSFPNTGELFF. CDR3 bases: TGTGCCAGCAGTTTCCCGAACACCGGGGAGCTGTTTTTT.

This sequence joins TRBV9 and TRBJ1-2; D is uncertain. The length of the CDR3 is 12 residues. Germline lookup yields CDR1 SGDLS and CDR2 YYNGEE. V lost 3 bases and J lost 2, with 5 bases in between. The CDR3 nucleotides are TGTGCCAGCAGCGAGCTGAACTATGGCTACACCTTC. Translating it yields CASSELNYGYTF.

Concerning this clone itself: One junction end disagrees with the germline gene, perhaps due to a read error. The V gene is TRBV28, the J gene TRBJ2-7; D is tentatively TRBD1 or TRBD2 (7 bases each). This CDR3 has 16 amino acids. Per germline, CDR1 MDHEN and CDR2 SYDVKM. The CDR3 DNA follows: TGTGCCAGCCTTTCCAGGGGGGGCAGGGGTCCCTATGAGCAGTACTTC. Residues: CASLSRGGRGPYEQYF.

The DNA of the CDR3 is TGTGCCATCAGTGGCAGGGTTAATGAAAAACTGTTTTTT. This translates into CAISGRVNEKLFF. This chain joins TRBV10-3 and TRBJ1-4, with a tentative D call TRBD1 (5 bases). Germline loops: CDR1 ENHRY, CDR2 SYGVKD. Between the trimmed V and J ends, which lost 4 bases and 4 bases, there was a span of 7 bases. The CDR3 contains 13 residues.

V gene TRBV9 combines with J gene TRBJ1-5, with D unresolved. The CDR3 contains 13 residues. Germline CDR1 reads SGDLS; CDR2 reads YYNGEE. Trimming pared 8 bases from V and 4 bases from J, leaving 13 bases between. CDR3 sequence: CASGGLLNQPQHF. In DNA form, the CDR3 reads TGTGCCAGTGGTGGACTCCTAAATCAGCCCCAGCATTTT.

The V gene is TRBV9, the J gene TRBJ2-4, with D possibly TRBD2 on 6 matching bases. V was pared by 2 bases and J by 0 bases, with 9 bases between. Germline V lookup: CDR1 SGDLS, CDR2 YYNGEE. The CDR3 runs to 15 residues. The CDR3 here is CASSVEGLAKNIQYF. CDR3 sequence (DNA): TGTGCCAGCAGCGTCGAGGGACTAGCCAAAAACATTCAGTACTTC.

CDR3 sequence reads: CAWSGQGVTEAFF. The CDR3 DNA follows: TGTGCCTGGAGCGGACAGGGTGTCACTGAAGCTTTCTTT. The J gene is TRBJ1-1, the V gene TRBV30; TRBD1 agrees at 8 bases. This CDR3 is built from 13 residues. CDR1 and CDR2 from the germline V gene are GTSNPN and SVGIG (reference sequence). Trimming cost V 3 bases and J 4 bases; bases outside gene matches: 4.

This clone was found once. The chain recombines TRBV25-1 with TRBJ1-1; the match to TRBD1 covers 7 bases. The CDR3 contains 15 residues. The V gene's germline CDR1 is MGHDK and CDR2 SYGVNS. J gave up 1 base and V 2 bases, and 4 bases lay outside the gene matches. CDR3 DNA: TGTGCCAGCAGTGAACCAACAGGGGAGAACACTGAAGCTTTCTTT. Its protein is CASSEPTGENTEAFF.

The chain carries TRBV7-2 and TRBJ1-4, with D hard to call. Per the germline V gene, CDR1 is SGHTA and CDR2 is FQGNSA. V dropped 9 bases and J dropped 0 bases, with 17 bases sitting between them. The CDR3 has 16 amino acids. The CDR3 region has the DNA TGTGCCAGATTAGATGGGAGGCGGGCAACTAATGAAAAACTGTTTTTT. Protein product: CARLDGRRATNEKLFF.

This chain connects TRBV28 to TRBJ2-5, with 10 bases matching TRBD1. The CDR3 has 15 amino acids. Germline V gene sequence: CDR1 MDHEN, CDR2 SYDVKM. V was pared by 6 bases and J by 2 bases, with 6 bases of the junction left unmatched. CDR3 DNA: TGTGCCAGCAGGTCGGGACAGGGGATACAAGAGACCCAGTACTTC. This encodes CASRSGQGIQETQYF. Complete variable domain (other parts from reference TRBV28 and TRBJ2-5): DVKVTQSSRYLVKRTGEKVFLECVQDMDHENMFWYRQDPGLGLRLIYFSYDVKMKEKGDIPEGYSVSREKKERFSLILESASTNQTSMYLCASRSGQGIQETQYFGPGTRLLVL.